The 2 T cell receptor beta chains below come from one sample, sequenced in a study of shared clonotypes between healthy human individuals. The table came from immunoSEQ multiplex PCR; TCRdb's copy has only in-frame clones and leaves some out. The sample contains a few million clones, roughly 92% of which appear only once. The sample taken for sequencing was naive CD4+ T cells sorted from blood. The subset denotes: CD45RA+ positively selected. The receptors were sampled from a young man in good health.

This chain links TRBV5-4 with TRBJ2-7, with 9 bases identical to TRBD1. The germline V gene has CDR1 SGHNT and CDR2 YYREEE (reference sequence). J was trimmed by 4 bases and V by 4 bases; bases with no gene match: 9. There are 15 residues in the CDR3. CDR3 region: CASSGGTGFGYEQYF. The CDR3 DNA follows: TGTGCCAGCAGCGGAGGGACAGGGTTTGGATACGAGCAGTACTTC.

This clone appeared once. This sequence joins TRBV7-2 and TRBJ2-3; TRBD2 agrees at 9 bases. The trim removed 7 bases at V and 4 bases at J, leaving 9 bases unmatched. From germline, CDR1 is SGHTA and CDR2 FQGNSA. This CDR3 contains 15 residues. CDR3 bases: TGTGCCAGCAACCCCGGGACTAGCTCGGCAGATACGCAGTATTTT. Amino acids: CASNPGTSSADTQYF.